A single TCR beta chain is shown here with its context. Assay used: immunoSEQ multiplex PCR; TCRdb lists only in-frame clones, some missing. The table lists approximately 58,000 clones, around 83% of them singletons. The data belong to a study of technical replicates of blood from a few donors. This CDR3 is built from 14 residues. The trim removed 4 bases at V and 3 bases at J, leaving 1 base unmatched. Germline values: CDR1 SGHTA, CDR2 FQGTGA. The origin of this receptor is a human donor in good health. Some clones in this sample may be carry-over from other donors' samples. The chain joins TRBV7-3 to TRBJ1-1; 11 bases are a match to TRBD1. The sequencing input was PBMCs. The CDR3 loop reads CASSSGQGDTEAFF. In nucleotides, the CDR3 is TGTGCCAGCAGCTCGGGACAGGGGGACACTGAAGCTTTCTTT.